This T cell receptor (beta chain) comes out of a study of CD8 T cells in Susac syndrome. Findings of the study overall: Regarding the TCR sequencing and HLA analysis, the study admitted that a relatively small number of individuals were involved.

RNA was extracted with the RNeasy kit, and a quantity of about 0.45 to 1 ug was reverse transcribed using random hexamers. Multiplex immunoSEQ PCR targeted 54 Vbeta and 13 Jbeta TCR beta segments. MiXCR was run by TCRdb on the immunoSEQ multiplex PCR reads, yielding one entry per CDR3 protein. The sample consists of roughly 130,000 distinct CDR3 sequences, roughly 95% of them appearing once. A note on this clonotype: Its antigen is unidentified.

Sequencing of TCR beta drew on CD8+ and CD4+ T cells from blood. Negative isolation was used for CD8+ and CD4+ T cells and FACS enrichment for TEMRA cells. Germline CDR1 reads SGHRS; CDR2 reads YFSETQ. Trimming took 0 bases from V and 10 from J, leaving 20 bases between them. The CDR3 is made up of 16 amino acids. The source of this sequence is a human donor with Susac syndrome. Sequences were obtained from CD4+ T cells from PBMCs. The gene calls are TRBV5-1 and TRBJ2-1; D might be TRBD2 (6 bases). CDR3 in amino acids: CASSLDRLGTSLEQFF. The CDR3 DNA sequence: TGCGCCAGCAGCTTGGATCGACTAGGGACTTCTTTGGAGCAGTTCTTC.